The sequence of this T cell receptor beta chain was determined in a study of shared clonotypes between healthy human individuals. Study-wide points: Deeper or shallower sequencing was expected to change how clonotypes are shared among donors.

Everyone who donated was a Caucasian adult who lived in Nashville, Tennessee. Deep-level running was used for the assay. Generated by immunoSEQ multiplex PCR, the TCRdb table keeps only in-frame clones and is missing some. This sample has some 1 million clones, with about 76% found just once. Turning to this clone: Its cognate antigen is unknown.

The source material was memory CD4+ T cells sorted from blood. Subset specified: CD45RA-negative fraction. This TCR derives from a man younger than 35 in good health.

The CDR3 nucleotides are TGTGCCAGCAGCATTCAGCAGGGCGCCTACGAGCAGTACTTC. As protein: CASSIQQGAYEQYF. The rearrangement joins TRBV7-3 to TRBJ2-7, with D possibly matching TRBD1 (5 bases). From germline, CDR1 is SGHTA and CDR2 FQGTGA. Trimming stripped 5 bases from V and 2 bases from J, with 13 bases between. The CDR3 totals 14 residues.